The 20 T cell receptor beta chains in this list originate from one sample, sequenced in a study of Ad26.COV2.S vaccination and SARS-CoV-2 variants. Treatment reported: around 19 received Ad26.COV2.S at low or high dose, single or two shots; 5 received placebo; per-sample allocation not given. The samples were gathered on day 63 after the first injection of vaccine or placebo. The table came from immunoSEQ multiplex PCR; TCRdb's copy has only in-frame clones and leaves some out. The sample consists of some 250,000 clones, roughly 90% of them appearing once. The input for sequencing was peripheral blood, taken in a trial of Ad26.COV2.S vaccine versus placebo. The receptors originated from a person between 18 and 65 years old who received the Ad26.COV2.S COVID-19 vaccine or a placebo.

There are a few counts of this clone. The chain combines TRBV6-2 or TRBV6-3 with TRBJ1-2; 9 bases are a match to TRBD1. This CDR3 contains 18 residues. Germline CDR1 and CDR2: MNHEY and SVGEGT. Germline trimming cut 6 bases from V and 5 bases from J; bases unmatched to any gene: 19. The CDR3 region is CASSTSFFRDRDRYGYTF. In DNA form, the CDR3 reads TGTGCCAGCAGCACCTCCTTTTTTAGGGACAGGGATCGGTATGGCTACACCTTC.

The count of this clone is one. Written as DNA, the CDR3 is TGTGCCAGTAGTATAGTGGGGACAGGGGTGGCAGATACGCAGTATTTT. It specifies CASSIVGTGVADTQYF. The J gene is TRBJ2-3, the V gene TRBV19; 10 nucleotides agree with TRBD1. This CDR3 is 16 amino acids long. The germline gives CDR1 LNHDA, CDR2 SQIVND (reference sequence). The V and J ends lost 1 base and 4 bases, in that order; junction bases with no gene match: 5.

This sequence joins TRBV3-1 (or the pseudogene TRBV3-2) and TRBJ2-5; TRBD2 is a possible D gene (6 bases). The CDR3 has 15 residues. The germline V gene has CDR1 LGHDT and CDR2 YNNKEL (reference sequence). Deletions cut 1 base from V and 5 bases from J, with 14 bases between. The DNA for the CDR3 is TGTGCCAGCAGCCAAGGGGGCGGGACCAGGGAGACCCAGTACTTC. Protein: CASSQGGGTRETQYF.

The chain has TRBV24-1 and TRBJ2-2, with 8 bases lining up with TRBD1. V lost 3 bases to trimming and J lost 7 bases; unmatched junction nucleotides: 6. In germline, CDR1 is KGHDR, CDR2 SFDVKD. The CDR3 loop spans 15 amino acids. CDR3 region: CATSDRTGLIGELFF. DNA for the CDR3: TGTGCCACCAGTGATAGGACAGGGTTAATCGGGGAGCTGTTTTTT.

V usage is TRBV10-3 and J usage is TRBJ2-5, with 7 bases aligning to TRBD2. The junction had 5 bases not matched to a gene; V was cut back by 2 bases and J by 5 bases. The CDR3 is 14 residues long. CDR1 ENHRY and CDR2 SYGVKD come from the germline V gene. The CDR3 loop is CAISEREVVETQYF. CDR3 bases: TGTGCCATCAGTGAGCGGGAGGTGGTGGAGACCCAGTACTTC.

This clone was counted once. The chain has TRBV29-1 and TRBJ2-2; TRBD1 aligns across 8 bases. V dropped 6 bases and J dropped 2; count of bases not matched to a gene: 8. CDR1 SQVTM and CDR2 ANQGSEA come from the germline V gene. The CDR3 length is 15 residues. The CDR3 DNA sequence: TGCAGCGTGTGGACAGGGAAGGGTAACACCGGGGAGCTGTTTTTT. It codes for CSVWTGKGNTGELFF.

V and J are TRBV28 and TRBJ2-5, with D perhaps matching TRBD1 (8 bases). Between the trimmed V and J ends, which lost 1 base and 11 bases, there was a span of 17 bases. Germline lookup yields CDR1 MDHEN and CDR2 SYDVKM. This CDR3 spans 14 amino acids. The CDR3 DNA reads as TGTGCCAGCAGTTTATACAGGGGGGGACGTTCTCAGTACTTC. Protein product: CASSLYRGGRSQYF. Full variable domain (outside the CDR3, taken from reference TRBV28 and TRBJ2-5): DVKVTQSSRYLVKRTGEKVFLECVQDMDHENMFWYRQDPGLGLRLIYFSYDVKMKEKGDIPEGYSVSREKKERFSLILESASTNQTSMYLCASSLYRGGRSQYFGPGTRLLVL.

The V and J genes are TRBV6-5 and TRBJ2-7; D unclear. The length of the CDR3 is 16 residues. Germline loops: CDR1 MNHEY, CDR2 SVGAGI. The V gene lost 0 bases and the J gene lost 3 bases, with 15 bases spanning the gap. The CDR3 sequence is CASSYSFNTPGYEQYF. The CDR3 coding sequence is TGTGCCAGCAGTTACTCTTTTAATACCCCGGGCTACGAGCAGTACTTC.

The chain has TRBV6-5 and TRBJ1-2; 11 nucleotides align to TRBD1. CDR1 and CDR2 (germline): MNHEY, SVGAGI. Trimming removed 0 bases from V and 6 bases from J; junction bases left unmatched: 6. The CDR3 totals 16 residues. CDR3 nucleotides: TGTGCCAGCAGTTACTCGGGGACAGGGGGGGTGGATGGCTACACCTTC. Translation gives CASSYSGTGGVDGYTF.

The V and J genes are TRBV6-1 and TRBJ2-5; perhaps D is TRBD1 or TRBD2 (5 bases each). From germline, CDR1 is MNHNS and CDR2 SASEGT. The CDR3 length is 13 residues. The germline V and J ends were trimmed by 1 base and 6 bases, with 9 bases remaining between them. This chain's CDR3 is CASSEGTGQTQYF. As DNA, the CDR3 is TGTGCCAGCAGTGAAGGGACGGGGCAGACCCAGTACTTC.

The V call is TRBV7-9, the J call TRBJ2-3, with TRBD2 matching 14 bases. The CDR3 contains 16 residues. Germline assignment: CDR1 SEHNR and CDR2 FQNEAQ (reference sequence). V gave up 5 bases and J gave up 3 bases; unmatched junction bases: 4. The CDR3 sequence: CASSRLAGGPTDTQYF. The CDR3 nucleotides read TGTGCCAGCAGCAGACTAGCGGGAGGGCCAACAGATACGCAGTATTTT.

The table lists this clone with a count of one. The rearrangement links TRBV7-9 to TRBJ1-2; D call uncertain. In germline, CDR1 is SEHNR, CDR2 FQNEAQ (reference sequence). Trimming stripped 0 bases from V and 3 bases from J, with 17 bases between. This CDR3 comprises 17 residues. CDR3 nucleotides: TGTGCCAGCAGCTTAGCAAATCTGAGGGTCCGGGACTATGGCTACACCTTC. Translating gives CASSLANLRVRDYGYTF.

This clone was counted once. This sequence joins TRBV5-1 and TRBJ2-7; TRBD1 agrees at 10 bases. Trimming cost V 7 bases and J 3 bases; bases outside gene matches: 4. From germline, CDR1 is SGHRS and CDR2 YFSETQ. The CDR3 has 13 amino acids. The CDR3 DNA reads TGCGCCAGCGCCGGACAGGGGGACTACGAGCAGTACTTC. It translates to CASAGQGDYEQYF.

This chain links TRBV7-9 with TRBJ1-4; D is ambiguous. Germline V gene data show CDR1 as SEHNR and CDR2 as FQNEAQ (reference sequence). The CDR3 extends over 17 amino acids. Trimming shortened V by 2 bases and J by 8 bases, and 21 bases separated the two germline ends. CDR3 DNA: TGTGCCAGCAGCTTATCGGTTCAGCACACCCAAGGGGAAAAACTGTTTTTT. Translated: CASSLSVQHTQGEKLFF.

The J gene is TRBJ2-7, the V gene TRBV5-6, with D possibly matching TRBD1 (5 bases). The CDR3 contains 12 residues. The germline CDR1 and CDR2 sequences are SGHDT and YYEEEE. Trimming removed 8 bases at V and 3 bases at J, with 12 bases between. The CDR3 loop is CASSSGFYEQYF. CDR3 in DNA: TGTGCCAGTTCTTCAGGGTTCTACGAGCAGTACTTC.

This clone was observed a single time. The V call is TRBV7-9, the J call TRBJ2-7, with D unclear. Per the germline V gene, CDR1 is SEHNR and CDR2 is FQNEAQ (reference sequence). This CDR3 has 12 residues. V was clipped by 0 bases and J by 5 bases, with 5 bases between them. The CDR3 here is CASSLAHDEQYF. CDR3 DNA sequence: TGTGCCAGCAGCTTAGCCCACGACGAGCAGTACTTC.

This clone was detected a few times. The chain has TRBV19 and TRBJ2-5; 12 nucleotides match TRBD1. V lost 6 bases, J lost 4 bases, and 6 bases stayed unmatched. This CDR3 has 15 residues. CDR1 is LNHDA and CDR2 is SQIVND in the germline V gene (reference sequence). CDR3 sequence (DNA): TGTGCCAGTAGCACCGGGACAGGGGGCGGAGAGACCCAGTACTTC. It specifies CASSTGTGGGETQYF.

The V gene is TRBV19, the J gene TRBJ1-3; maybe TRBD1 (6 bases). The CDR3 has 14 amino acids. In germline, CDR1 is LNHDA, CDR2 SQIVND (reference sequence). Between the trimmed V and J ends, which lost 3 bases and 4 bases, there was a span of 10 bases. The CDR3 spells CASSIGGGGNTIYF. CDR3 nucleotide sequence: TGTGCCAGTAGTATTGGGGGCGGCGGAAACACCATATATTTT.

In its sample, this clone was seen a few times. V gene TRBV19 combines with J gene TRBJ2-3; 8 nucleotides align to TRBD1. Germline-derived CDR1 and CDR2 are LNHDA and SQIVND (reference sequence). V trimming: 1 base; J trimming: 4 bases; junction bases outside the gene matches: 4. CDR3 length equals 15 residues. The CDR3 DNA reads TGTGCCAGTAGTATAGCTTCAGGGGGCGCAGATACGCAGTATTTT. Protein: CASSIASGGADTQYF.

J is TRBJ1-6 and V is TRBV14, with D uncertain. The CDR3 extends over 16 amino acids. V shed 1 base and J shed 8 bases, with 15 bases lying between them. In germline, CDR1 is SGHDN, CDR2 FVKESK. CDR3 coding DNA: TGTGCCAGCAGCCAAGGATTTTCAGGCGGATATTCACCCCTCCACTTT. This translates into CASSQGFSGGYSPLHF.